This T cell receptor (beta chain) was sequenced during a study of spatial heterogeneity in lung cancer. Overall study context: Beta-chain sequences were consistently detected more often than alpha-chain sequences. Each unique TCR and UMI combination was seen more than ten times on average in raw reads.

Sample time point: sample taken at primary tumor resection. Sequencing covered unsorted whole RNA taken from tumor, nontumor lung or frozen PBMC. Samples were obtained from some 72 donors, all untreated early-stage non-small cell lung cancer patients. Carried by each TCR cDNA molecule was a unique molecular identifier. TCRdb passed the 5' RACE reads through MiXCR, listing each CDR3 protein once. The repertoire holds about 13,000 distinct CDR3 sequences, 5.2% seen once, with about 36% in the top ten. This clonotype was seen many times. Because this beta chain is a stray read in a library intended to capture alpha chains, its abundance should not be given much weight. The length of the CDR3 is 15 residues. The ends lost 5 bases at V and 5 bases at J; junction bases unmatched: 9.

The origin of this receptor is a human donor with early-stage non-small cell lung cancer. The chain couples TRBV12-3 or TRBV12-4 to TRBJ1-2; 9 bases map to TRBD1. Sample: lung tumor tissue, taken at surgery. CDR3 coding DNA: TGTGCCAGCAGTCCTAACAGGGGGCGAAGGTATGGCTACACCTTC. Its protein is CASSPNRGRRYGYTF.